This entry features one TCR beta chain sequence. Antigen specificity is unknown. Extraction yielded at least 5 micrograms of total RNA per sample. The sample comes from a study of blood T cells in healthy people across ages. The study's findings and limits: TCR beta diversity, measured per million T cells, fell in a roughly linear way with age.

Germline CDR1 LGHNA, CDR2 YSLEER. The CDR3 length is 18 residues. J was trimmed by 4 bases and V by 0 bases; bases with no gene match: 12. Combining a sample-barcoded 5' primer with a J-beta primer mix, a second PCR ran for roughly 7 to 12 cycles. TCRdb re-called the 5' RACE reads with MiXCR, one entry per CDR3 protein. Found here are roughly 1,800,000 distinct CDR3 sequences, approximately 50% of them singletons; the top ten hold more than 2%. The sequence came from a woman between 40 and 55 years old in good health. Sequenced: blood. V usage is TRBV4-3 and J usage is TRBJ1-2, with 9 bases lining up with TRBD1. The CDR3 region is CASSQELPGTGRSYGYTF. In nucleotides, the CDR3 is TGCGCCAGCAGCCAAGAATTGCCCGGGACAGGGCGGTCCTATGGCTACACCTTC.